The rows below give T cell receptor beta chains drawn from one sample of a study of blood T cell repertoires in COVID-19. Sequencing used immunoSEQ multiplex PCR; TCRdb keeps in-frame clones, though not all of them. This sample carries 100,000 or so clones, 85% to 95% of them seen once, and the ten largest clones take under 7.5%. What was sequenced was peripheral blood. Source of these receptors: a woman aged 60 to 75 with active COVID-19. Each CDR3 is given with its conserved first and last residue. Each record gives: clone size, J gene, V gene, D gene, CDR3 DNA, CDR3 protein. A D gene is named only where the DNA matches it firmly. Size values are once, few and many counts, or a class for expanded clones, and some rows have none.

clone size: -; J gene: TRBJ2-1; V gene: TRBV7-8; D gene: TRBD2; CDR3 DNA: TGTGCCAGCAGCTTCGAGCGGGGGGCTGGCAATGAGCAGTTCTTC; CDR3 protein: CASSFERGAGNEQFF
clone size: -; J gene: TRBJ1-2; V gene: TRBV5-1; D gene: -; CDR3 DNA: TGCGCCAGCAGCGGGGGACTCCCACTAGGCGATGGCTACACCTTC; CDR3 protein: CASSGGLPLGDGYTF
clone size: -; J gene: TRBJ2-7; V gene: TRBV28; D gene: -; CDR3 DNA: TGTGCCAGCAGTACGGGACTTTCCCTTCGAGAGCAGTACTTC; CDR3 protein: CASSTGLSLREQYF
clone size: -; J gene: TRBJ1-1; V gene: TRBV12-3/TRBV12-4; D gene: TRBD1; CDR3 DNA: TGTGCCAGCAGCCGGGACAGGGTCACTGAAGCTTTCTTT; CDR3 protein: CASSRDRVTEAFF
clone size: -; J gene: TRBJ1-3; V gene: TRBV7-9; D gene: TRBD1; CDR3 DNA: TGTGCCAGCAGCCCGAGCGGACAGGGTGGAAACACCATATATTTT; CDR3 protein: CASSPSGQGGNTIYF
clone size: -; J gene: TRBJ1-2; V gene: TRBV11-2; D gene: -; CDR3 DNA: TGTGCCAGCAGCTTAGGAGCTTCTGGCTACACCTTC; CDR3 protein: CASSLGASGYTF
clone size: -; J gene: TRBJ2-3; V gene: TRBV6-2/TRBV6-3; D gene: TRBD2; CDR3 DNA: TGTGCCAGCAGTACGGGACTAGCGGGGGGCACAGATACGCAGTATTTT; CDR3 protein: CASSTGLAGGTDTQYF
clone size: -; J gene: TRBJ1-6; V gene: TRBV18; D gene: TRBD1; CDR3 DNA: TGTGCCAGCTCACCATGGGACAGGGGTAATTCACCCCTCCACTTT; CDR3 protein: CASSPWDRGNSPLHF
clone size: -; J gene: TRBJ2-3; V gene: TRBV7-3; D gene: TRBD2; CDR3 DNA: TGTGCCAGCAGCCTCGGCTCCGGGACTAGCGGGAGTTCAACAGATACGCAGTATTTT; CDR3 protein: CASSLGSGTSGSSTDTQYF
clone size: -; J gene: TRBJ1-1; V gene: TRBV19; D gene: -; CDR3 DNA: TGTGCCAGTAGTATATTGGTGGGACTCGAGAACACTGAAGCTTTCTTT; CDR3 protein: CASSILVGLENTEAFF
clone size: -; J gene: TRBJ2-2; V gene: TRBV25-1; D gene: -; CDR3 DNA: TGTGCCAGCAGTGAATTTCGGGGAAACACCGGGGAGCTGTTTTTT; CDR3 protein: CASSEFRGNTGELFF
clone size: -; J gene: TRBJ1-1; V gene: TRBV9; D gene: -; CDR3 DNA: TGTGCCAGCAGCGTAGTGTCCCAGAACACTGAAGCTTTCTTT; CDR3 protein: CASSVVSQNTEAFF
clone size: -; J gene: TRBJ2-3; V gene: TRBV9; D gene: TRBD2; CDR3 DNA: TGTGCCAGTGGAATAGCGGGGGGGCCAGATACGCAGTATTTT; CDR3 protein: CASGIAGGPDTQYF
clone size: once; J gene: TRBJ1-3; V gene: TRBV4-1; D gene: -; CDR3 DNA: TGCGCCAGCAGCCAAGGGTTGGACACCAAAAGAAACACCATATATTTT; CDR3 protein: CASSQGLDTKRNTIYF
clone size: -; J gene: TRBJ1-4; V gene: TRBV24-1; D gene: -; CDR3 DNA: TGTGCCACCAGTGACCCAGGGGTGGATGAAAAACTGTTTTTT; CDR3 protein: CATSDPGVDEKLFF
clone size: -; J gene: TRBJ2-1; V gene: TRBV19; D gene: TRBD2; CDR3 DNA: TGTGCCAGTAGTCTTATTAGCGGGAGTATCGATGAGCAGTTCTTC; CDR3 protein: CASSLISGSIDEQFF